The rows below give T cell receptor beta chains drawn from one sample of a study of cytomegalovirus exposure and HLA in healthy donors. Libraries were prepared by immunoSEQ multiplex PCR; TCRdb keeps only in-frame clonotypes and omits some of them. The table lists 100,000 or so clones, approximately 12% of them singletons, with about a sixth in the top ten. The specimen sequenced was PBMCs. These receptors were obtained from a man aged 35 to 55 in good health and CMV-seropositive. Each CDR3 is given with its conserved first and last residue. The order of the fields is clone size, J gene, D gene, V gene, CDR3 protein, CDR3 DNA. The D gene is left open where the match is weak. Clone size appears in some rows only: once, few, many, or a class for an expanded clone.

clone_size: NA
j_call: TRBJ1-2
d_call: NA
v_call: TRBV2
cdr3_aa: CASTPDGF
cdr3_nt: TGTGCCAGCACTCCAGACGGGTTC

clone_size: few
j_call: TRBJ1-5
d_call: NA
v_call: TRBV4-1
cdr3_aa: CASSHDRGQPQHF
cdr3_nt: TGCGCCAGCAGCCATGATAGGGGTCAGCCCCAGCATTTT

clone_size: NA
j_call: TRBJ2-7
d_call: NA
v_call: TRBV2
cdr3_aa: CASSPQGSGGEQYF
cdr3_nt: TGTGCCAGCAGTCCTCAGGGGTCGGGCGGTGAGCAGTACTTC

clone_size: NA
j_call: TRBJ1-5
d_call: NA
v_call: TRBV6-5
cdr3_aa: CASCGRGQKNQPQHF
cdr3_nt: TGTGCCAGCTGTGGAAGAGGACAGAAGAATCAGCCCCAGCATTTT

clone_size: few
j_call: TRBJ2-2
d_call: TRBD2
v_call: TRBV6-6
cdr3_aa: CASSYGGLGAGELFF
cdr3_nt: TGTGCCAGCAGTTACGGAGGACTAGGGGCCGGGGAGCTGTTTTTT

clone_size: few
j_call: TRBJ2-2
d_call: NA
v_call: TRBV9
cdr3_aa: CASSVGGSGELFF
cdr3_nt: TGTGCCAGCAGCGTGGGGGGATCCGGGGAGCTGTTTTTT

clone_size: NA
j_call: TRBJ2-5
d_call: TRBD1
v_call: TRBV5-6
cdr3_aa: CASSLAKGVRGRETQYF
cdr3_nt: TGTGCCAGCAGCTTGGCCAAGGGGGTCAGGGGGCGCGAGACCCAGTACTTC

clone_size: few
j_call: TRBJ2-2
d_call: TRBD2
v_call: TRBV9
cdr3_aa: CASSVAGTSGTGELFF
cdr3_nt: TGTGCCAGCAGCGTGGCGGGGACTAGCGGGACCGGGGAGCTGTTTTTT

clone_size: few
j_call: TRBJ1-2
d_call: TRBD1
v_call: TRBV15
cdr3_aa: CATSRSQGARRGYTF
cdr3_nt: TGTGCCACCAGCCGATCCCAGGGGGCGCGTAGAGGCTACACCTTC

clone_size: few
j_call: TRBJ1-2
d_call: NA
v_call: TRBV5-1
cdr3_aa: CASSSGGGEYGYTF
cdr3_nt: TGCGCCAGCAGCTCGGGCGGTGGGGAGTATGGCTACACCTTC

clone_size: few
j_call: TRBJ2-5
d_call: TRBD2
v_call: TRBV4-1
cdr3_aa: CASSHPSSGQETQYF
cdr3_nt: TGCGCCAGCAGCCATCCCTCTAGCGGTCAAGAGACCCAGTACTTC

clone_size: NA
j_call: TRBJ2-7
d_call: TRBD1
v_call: TRBV7-6
cdr3_aa: CASSSSQGARREQYF
cdr3_nt: TGTGCCAGCAGCTCATCACAGGGGGCGCGGAGGGAGCAGTACTTC

clone_size: NA
j_call: TRBJ1-2
d_call: NA
v_call: TRBV4-1
cdr3_aa: CASSPVPGRDYGYTF
cdr3_nt: TGCGCCAGCAGCCCCGTTCCGGGTCGCGACTATGGCTACACCTTC